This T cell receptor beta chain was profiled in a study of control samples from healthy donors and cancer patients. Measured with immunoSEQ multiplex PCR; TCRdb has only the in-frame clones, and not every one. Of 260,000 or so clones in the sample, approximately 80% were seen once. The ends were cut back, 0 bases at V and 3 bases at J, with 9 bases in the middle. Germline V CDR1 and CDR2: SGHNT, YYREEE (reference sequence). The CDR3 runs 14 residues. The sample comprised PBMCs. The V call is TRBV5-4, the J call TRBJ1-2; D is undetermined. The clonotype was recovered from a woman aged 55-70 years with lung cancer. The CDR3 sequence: CASSLVQRDYGYTF. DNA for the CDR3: TGTGCCAGCAGCTTGGTGCAGCGTGACTATGGCTACACCTTC.